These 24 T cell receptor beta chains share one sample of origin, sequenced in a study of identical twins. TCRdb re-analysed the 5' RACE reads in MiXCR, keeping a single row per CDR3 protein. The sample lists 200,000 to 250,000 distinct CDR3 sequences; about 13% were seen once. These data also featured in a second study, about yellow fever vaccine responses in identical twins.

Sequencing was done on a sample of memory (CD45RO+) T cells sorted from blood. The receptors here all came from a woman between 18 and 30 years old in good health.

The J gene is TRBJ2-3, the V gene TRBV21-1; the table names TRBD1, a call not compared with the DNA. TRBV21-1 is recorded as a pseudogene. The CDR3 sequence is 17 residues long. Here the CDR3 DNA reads TGTGCCAGCAGCAATCAATTCTCAGGACACTTCACAGATACGCAGTATTTT. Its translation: CASSNQFSGHFTDTQYF.

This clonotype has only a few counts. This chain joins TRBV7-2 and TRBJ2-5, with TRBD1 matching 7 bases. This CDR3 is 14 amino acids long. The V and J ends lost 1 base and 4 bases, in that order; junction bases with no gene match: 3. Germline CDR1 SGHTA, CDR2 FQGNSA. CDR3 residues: CASSLERQGETQYF. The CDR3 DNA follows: TGTGCCAGCAGCTTAGAGAGACAGGGAGAGACCCAGTACTTC.

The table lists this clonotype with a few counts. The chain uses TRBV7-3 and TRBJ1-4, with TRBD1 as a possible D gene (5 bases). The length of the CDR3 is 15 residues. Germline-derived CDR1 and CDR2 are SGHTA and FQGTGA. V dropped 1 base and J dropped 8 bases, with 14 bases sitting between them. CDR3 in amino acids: CASSLNGGVKEKLFF. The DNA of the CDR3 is TGTGCCAGCAGCTTAAACGGAGGGGTAAAGGAAAAACTGTTTTTT.

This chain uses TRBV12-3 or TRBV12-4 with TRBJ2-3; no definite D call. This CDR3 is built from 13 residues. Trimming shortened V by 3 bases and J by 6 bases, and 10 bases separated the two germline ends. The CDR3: CASSLGLRDTQYF. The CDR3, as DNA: TGTGCCAGCAGTTTGGGGTTACGGGATACGCAGTATTTT.

The CDR3 DNA follows: TGTGCCAGCAAGCCTACGCCGGTGATAGCGGGAGAGGGTGAGCAGTTCTTC. Translation gives CASKPTPVIAGEGEQFF. This chain joins TRBV2 and TRBJ2-1; TRBD2 matches 9 bases. With 7 bases clipped from V and 9 bases from J, the junction kept 19 bases outside the gene matches. The CDR3 consists of 17 residues. Per the germline V gene, CDR1 is SNHLY and CDR2 is FYNNEI.

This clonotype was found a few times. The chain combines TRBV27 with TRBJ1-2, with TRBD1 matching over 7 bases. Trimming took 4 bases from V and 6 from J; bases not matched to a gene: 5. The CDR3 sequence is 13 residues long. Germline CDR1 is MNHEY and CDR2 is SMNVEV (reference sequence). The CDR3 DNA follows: TGTGCCAGCAGTTACAGACAGGGAAATGGCTACACCTTC. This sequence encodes CASSYRQGNGYTF.

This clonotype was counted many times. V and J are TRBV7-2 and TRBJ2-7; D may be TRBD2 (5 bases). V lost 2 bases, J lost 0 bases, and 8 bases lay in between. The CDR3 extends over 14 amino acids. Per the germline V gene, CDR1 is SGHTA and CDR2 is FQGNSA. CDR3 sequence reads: CASSLISGSYEQYF. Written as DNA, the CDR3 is TGTGCCAGCAGCTTAATCAGCGGCTCCTACGAGCAGTACTTC.

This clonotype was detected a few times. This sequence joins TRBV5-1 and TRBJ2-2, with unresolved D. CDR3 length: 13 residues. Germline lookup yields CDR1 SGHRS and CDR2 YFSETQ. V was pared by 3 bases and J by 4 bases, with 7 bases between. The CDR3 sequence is CASSSPPTGELFF. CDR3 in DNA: TGCGCCAGCAGCTCCCCCCCCACCGGGGAGCTGTTTTTT.

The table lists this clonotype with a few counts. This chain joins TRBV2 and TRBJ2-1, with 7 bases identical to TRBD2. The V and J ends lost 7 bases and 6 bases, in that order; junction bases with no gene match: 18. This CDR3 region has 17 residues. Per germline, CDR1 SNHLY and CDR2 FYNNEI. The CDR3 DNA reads TGTGCCAGCACTGCAATCAGTCACGGGACTACTCGCAATGAGCAGTTCTTC. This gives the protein CASTAISHGTTRNEQFF.

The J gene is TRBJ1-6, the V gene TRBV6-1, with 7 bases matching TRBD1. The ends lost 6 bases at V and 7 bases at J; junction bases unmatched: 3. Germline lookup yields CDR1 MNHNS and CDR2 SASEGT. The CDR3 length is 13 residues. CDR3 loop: CASRETGNSPLHF. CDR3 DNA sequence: TGTGCCAGCAGGGAGACAGGGAATTCACCCCTCCACTTT.

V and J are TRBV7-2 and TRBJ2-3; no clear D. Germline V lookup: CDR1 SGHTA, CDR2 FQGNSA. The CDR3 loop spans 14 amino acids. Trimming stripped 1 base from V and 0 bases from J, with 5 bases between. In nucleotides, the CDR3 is TGTGCCAGCAGCTTAGTACAGAGCACAGATACGCAGTATTTT. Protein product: CASSLVQSTDTQYF.

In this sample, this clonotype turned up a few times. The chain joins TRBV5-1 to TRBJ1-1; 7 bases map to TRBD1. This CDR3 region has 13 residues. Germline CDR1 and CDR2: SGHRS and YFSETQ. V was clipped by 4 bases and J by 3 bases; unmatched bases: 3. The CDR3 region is CASSTGQHTEAFF. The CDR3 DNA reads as TGCGCCAGCAGCACGGGACAGCACACTGAAGCTTTCTTT.

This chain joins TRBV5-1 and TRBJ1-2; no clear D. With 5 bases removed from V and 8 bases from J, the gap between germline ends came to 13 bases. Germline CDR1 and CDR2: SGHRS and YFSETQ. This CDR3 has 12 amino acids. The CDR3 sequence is CASRGLVEGYTF. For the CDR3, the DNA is TGCGCCAGCAGAGGACTTGTCGAGGGCTACACCTTC.

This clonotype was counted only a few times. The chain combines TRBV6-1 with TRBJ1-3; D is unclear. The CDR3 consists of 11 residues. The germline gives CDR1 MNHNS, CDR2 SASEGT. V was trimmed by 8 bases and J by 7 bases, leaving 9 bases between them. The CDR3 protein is CASRIGNTIYF. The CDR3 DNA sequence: TGTGCCAGCCGGATTGGGAACACCATATATTTT.

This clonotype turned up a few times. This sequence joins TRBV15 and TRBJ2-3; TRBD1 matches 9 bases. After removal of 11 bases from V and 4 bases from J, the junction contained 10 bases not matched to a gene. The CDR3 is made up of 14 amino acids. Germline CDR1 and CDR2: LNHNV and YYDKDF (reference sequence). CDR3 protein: CAATRDRAADTQYF. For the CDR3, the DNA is TGTGCCGCTACCCGGGACAGGGCCGCAGATACGCAGTATTTT.

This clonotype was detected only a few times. The CDR3 loop is CASRGLAGEETQYF. CDR3 coding DNA: TGCGCCAGCAGGGGACTAGCGGGCGAAGAGACCCAGTACTTC. The chain is built from TRBV10-2 and TRBJ2-5; 12 bases are shared with TRBD2. The CDR3 contains 14 residues. Per germline, CDR1 WSHSY and CDR2 SAAADI. After removal of 6 bases from V and 3 bases from J, the junction contained 2 bases not matched to a gene.

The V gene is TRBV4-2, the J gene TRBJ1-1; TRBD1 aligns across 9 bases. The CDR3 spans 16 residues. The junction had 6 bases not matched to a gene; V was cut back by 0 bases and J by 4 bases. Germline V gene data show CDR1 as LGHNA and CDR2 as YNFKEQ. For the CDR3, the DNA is TGTGCCAGCAGCCAAGATACAGGGGGCTACGGCACTGAAGCTTTCTTT. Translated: CASSQDTGGYGTEAFF.

The CDR3 loop is CASSEDPGAGGMSQYF. CDR3 nucleotide sequence: TGTGCCAGCAGTGAAGACCCCGGAGCAGGGGGGATGTCCCAGTACTTC. The chain combines TRBV6-1 with TRBJ2-5; D possibly corresponds to TRBD1 (7 bases). This CDR3 contains 16 residues. Deletions cut 1 base from V and 9 bases from J, with 21 bases between. CDR1 is MNHNS and CDR2 is SASEGT in the germline V gene.

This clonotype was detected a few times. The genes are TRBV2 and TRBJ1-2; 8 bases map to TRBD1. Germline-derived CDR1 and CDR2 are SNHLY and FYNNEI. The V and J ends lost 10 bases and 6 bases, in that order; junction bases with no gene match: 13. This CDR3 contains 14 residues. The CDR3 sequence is CATTNTGGINGYTF. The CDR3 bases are TGTGCCACTACGAACACAGGGGGGATAAATGGCTACACCTTC.

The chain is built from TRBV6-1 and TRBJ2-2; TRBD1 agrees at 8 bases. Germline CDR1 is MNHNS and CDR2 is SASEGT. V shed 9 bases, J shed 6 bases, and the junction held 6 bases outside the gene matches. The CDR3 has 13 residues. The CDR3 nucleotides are TGTGCCAGTGGACAGGGTTGGGCCGGGGAGCTGTTTTTT. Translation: CASGQGWAGELFF.

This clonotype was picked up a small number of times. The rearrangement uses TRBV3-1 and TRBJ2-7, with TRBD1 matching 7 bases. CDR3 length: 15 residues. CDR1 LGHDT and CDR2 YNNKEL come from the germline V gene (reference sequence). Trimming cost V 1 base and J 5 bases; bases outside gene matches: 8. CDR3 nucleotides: TGTGCCAGCAGCCAAGCCGCAGGGGGAAAGGACGAGCAGTACTTC. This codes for CASSQAAGGKDEQYF.

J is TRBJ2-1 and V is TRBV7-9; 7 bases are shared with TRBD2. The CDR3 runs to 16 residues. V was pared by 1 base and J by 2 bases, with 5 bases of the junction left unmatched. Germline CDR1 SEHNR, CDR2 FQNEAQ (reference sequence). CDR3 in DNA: TGTGCCAGCAGCTTAGGAGGCGGGAGACCCTACAATGAGCAGTTCTTC. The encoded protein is CASSLGGGRPYNEQFF.

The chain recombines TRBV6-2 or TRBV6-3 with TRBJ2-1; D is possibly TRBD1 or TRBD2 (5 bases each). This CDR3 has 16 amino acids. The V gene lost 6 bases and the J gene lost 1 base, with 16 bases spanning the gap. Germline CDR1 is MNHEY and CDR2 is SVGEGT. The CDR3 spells CASSRLDGGSYNEQFF. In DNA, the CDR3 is TGTGCCAGCAGCCGATTAGATGGGGGTTCCTACAATGAGCAGTTCTTC.

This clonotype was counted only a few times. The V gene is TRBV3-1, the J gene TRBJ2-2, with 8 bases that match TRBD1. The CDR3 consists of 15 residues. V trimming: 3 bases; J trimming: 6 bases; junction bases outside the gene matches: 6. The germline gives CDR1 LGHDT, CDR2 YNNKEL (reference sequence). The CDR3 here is CASSQAGGRSGELFF. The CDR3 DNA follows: TGTGCCAGCAGCCAGGCAGGGGGCAGGTCCGGGGAGCTGTTTTTT.